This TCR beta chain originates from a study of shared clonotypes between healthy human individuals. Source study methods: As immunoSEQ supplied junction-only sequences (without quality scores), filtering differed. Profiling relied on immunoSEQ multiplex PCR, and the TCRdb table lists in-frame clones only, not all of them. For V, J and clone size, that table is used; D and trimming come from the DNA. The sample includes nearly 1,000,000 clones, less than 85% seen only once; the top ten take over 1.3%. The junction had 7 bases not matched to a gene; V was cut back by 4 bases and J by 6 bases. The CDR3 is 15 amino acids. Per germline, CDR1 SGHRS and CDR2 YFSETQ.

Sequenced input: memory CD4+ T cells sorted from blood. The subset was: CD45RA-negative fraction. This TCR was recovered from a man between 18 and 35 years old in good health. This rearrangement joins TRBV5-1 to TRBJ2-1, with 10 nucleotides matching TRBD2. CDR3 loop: CASSRSTSGVNEQFF. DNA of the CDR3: TGCGCCAGCAGCCGAAGTACTAGCGGGGTCAATGAGCAGTTCTTC.